This TCR beta chain was profiled in a study of cytomegalovirus exposure and HLA in healthy donors. The study's findings and limits: High specificity and sensitivity for cytomegalovirus status were reported for the classifier.

TCRdb keeps only in-frame clones here, not all; method: immunoSEQ multiplex PCR. This table holds roughly 79,000 clones, 93% found once. Germline assignment: CDR1 LNHDA and CDR2 SQIVND (reference sequence). This CDR3 is built from 14 residues. J lost 10 bases, V lost 6 bases, and 9 bases had no gene match. A remark on this clone: The antigen remains unidentified.

The sequencing input was PBMCs. This TCR was recovered from a man aged 18 to 29 in good health and CMV-seronegative. The genes are TRBV19 and TRBJ2-1; TRBD2 matches at 10 bases. The CDR3 spells CASRRAGGADEQFF. CDR3 nucleotide sequence: TGTGCCAGTAGGCGAGCGGGAGGGGCGGACGAGCAGTTCTTC.